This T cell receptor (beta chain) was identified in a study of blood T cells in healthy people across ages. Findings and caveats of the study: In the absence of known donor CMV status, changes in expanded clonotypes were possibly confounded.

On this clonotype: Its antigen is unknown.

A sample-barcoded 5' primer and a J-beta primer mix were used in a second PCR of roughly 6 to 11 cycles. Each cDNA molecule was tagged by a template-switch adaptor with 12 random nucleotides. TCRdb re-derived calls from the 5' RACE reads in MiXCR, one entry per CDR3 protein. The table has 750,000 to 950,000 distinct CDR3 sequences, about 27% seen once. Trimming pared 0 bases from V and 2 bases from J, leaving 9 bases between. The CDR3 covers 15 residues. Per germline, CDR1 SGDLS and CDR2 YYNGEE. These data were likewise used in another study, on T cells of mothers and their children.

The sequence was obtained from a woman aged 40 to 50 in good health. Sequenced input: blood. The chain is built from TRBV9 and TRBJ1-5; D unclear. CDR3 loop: CASSVDGQGNQPQHF. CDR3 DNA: TGTGCCAGCAGCGTAGACGGCCAGGGCAATCAGCCCCAGCATTTT. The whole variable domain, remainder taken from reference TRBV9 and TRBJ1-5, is DSGVTQTPKHLITATGQRVTLRCSPRSGDLSVYWYQQSLDQGLQFLIQYYNGEERAKGNILERFSAQQFPDLHSELNLSSLELGDSALYFCASSVDGQGNQPQHFGDGTRLSIL.